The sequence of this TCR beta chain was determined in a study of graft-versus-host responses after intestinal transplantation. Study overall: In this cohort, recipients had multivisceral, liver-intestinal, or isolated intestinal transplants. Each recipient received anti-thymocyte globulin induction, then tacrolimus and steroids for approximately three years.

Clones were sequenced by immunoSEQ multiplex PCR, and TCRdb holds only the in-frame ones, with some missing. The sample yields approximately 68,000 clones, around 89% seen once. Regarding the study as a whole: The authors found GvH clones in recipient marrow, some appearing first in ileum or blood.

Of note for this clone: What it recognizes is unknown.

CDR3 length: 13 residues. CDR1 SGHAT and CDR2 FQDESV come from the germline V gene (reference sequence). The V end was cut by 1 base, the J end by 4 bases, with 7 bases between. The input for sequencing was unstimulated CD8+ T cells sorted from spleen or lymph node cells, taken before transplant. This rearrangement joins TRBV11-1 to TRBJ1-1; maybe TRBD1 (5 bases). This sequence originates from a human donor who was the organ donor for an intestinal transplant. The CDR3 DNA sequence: TGTGCCAGCAGCTTAGAGGGGTTCACTGAAGCTTTCTTT. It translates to CASSLEGFTEAFF.